This record looks at one TCR beta chain sequence and its context. This clone has a handful of counts. Its cognate antigen has yet to be identified. Base qualities are not at hand, and no much larger clone is one base apart. The data originate from a study of blood T cell repertoires in COVID-19 (dated by TCRdb to 2019 to 2021). Study-level background: Samples from collaborators originated in the United States, Italy and Spain and spanned both the acute and convalescent phases of COVID-19. The prospective study material was composed of cDNA or gDNA derived from T cells, B-cell-depleted T cells, or PBMCs. The dataset comprised deeply sampled blood TCRbeta repertoires from subjects exposed to, actively infected with, or recovered from COVID-19. A freely available public database, intended as a resource for researchers studying the immune response to SARS-CoV-2, is where the repertoires were released. Samples were obtained from the ongoing ImmuneRACE study (first 160 participants) and from about 1,300 subjects provided by 6 global collaborators. Sample metadata almost always included a de-identified subject ID, COVID-19 status, age in years and sex. Where HLA class I and class II types were available, the types were taken from metadata supplied by the sample provider, not from assay-based typing.

CDR1 GTSNPN and CDR2 SVGIG were looked up in the germline V gene (reference sequence). V is pared back by 0 bases and J by 7 bases, with 13 bases lying between the germline termini. The CDR3 holds 14 amino acids from the cysteine to the phenylalanine. Only CDR3 DNA remains: 42 bases, in frame from the first base. TCRbeta CDR3 regions were amplified from genomic DNA by means of the immunoSEQ Assay, a bias-controlled multiplex PCR. Per the source publication's procedure: Within the assay, amplification of reference gene primers was used to estimate how many nucleated cells each sample contained. To quantify the absolute abundance of each unique TCRbeta CDR3 rearrangement, sequence reads were collapsed and filtered. Productive Simpson clonality was computed per sample as the square root of Simpson's diversity index over productive rearrangements. Entries here come from immuneACCESS through TCRdb and include only in-frame sequences with V and J called. Some clones fail to appear in such tables; in the studies checked, an unresolved V gene covers under half of the shortfall, and the cause of the remainder is unknown. V, J and clone size derive from that table, while D and trimming were established from the DNA sequence. In all, the sample holds approximately 66,000 clones, and about 90% of those were seen once. Jointly, the top ten make up roughly 1.4% of the sample.

Study-wide conclusions, independent of this receptor: How much clinical and demographic metadata was included differed by source and by participant, and the metadata was provided uncurated.

Each collaborating institution followed its own protocols to collect whole blood in K2EDTA tubes. For TCRbeta analysis, collaborators shipped samples as frozen whole blood, isolated PBMCs, or DNA extracted from either of those sample types. Source material: peripheral blood. The chain was built from TRBV30 and TRBJ1-5; the D gene is possibly TRBD1, with 5 bases matching. This TCR was recovered from a man between 60 and 75 years old with acute or convalescent COVID-19. CDR3 protein: CAWSVGVAQQPQHF. The DNA sequence follows: TGTGCCTGGAGTGTAGGGGTGGCCCAACAGCCCCAGCATTTT.